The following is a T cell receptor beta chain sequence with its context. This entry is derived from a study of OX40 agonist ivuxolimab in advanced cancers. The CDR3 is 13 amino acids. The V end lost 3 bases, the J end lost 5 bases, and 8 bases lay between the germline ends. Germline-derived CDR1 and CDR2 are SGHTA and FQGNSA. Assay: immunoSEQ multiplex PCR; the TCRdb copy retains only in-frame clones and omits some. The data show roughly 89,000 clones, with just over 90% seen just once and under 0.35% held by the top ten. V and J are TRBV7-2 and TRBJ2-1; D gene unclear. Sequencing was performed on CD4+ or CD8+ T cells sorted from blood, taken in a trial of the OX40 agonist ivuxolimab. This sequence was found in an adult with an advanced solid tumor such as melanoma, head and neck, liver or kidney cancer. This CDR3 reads CASSFRRNNEQFF. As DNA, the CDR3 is TGTGCCAGCAGCTTTCGACGGAACAATGAGCAGTTCTTC.